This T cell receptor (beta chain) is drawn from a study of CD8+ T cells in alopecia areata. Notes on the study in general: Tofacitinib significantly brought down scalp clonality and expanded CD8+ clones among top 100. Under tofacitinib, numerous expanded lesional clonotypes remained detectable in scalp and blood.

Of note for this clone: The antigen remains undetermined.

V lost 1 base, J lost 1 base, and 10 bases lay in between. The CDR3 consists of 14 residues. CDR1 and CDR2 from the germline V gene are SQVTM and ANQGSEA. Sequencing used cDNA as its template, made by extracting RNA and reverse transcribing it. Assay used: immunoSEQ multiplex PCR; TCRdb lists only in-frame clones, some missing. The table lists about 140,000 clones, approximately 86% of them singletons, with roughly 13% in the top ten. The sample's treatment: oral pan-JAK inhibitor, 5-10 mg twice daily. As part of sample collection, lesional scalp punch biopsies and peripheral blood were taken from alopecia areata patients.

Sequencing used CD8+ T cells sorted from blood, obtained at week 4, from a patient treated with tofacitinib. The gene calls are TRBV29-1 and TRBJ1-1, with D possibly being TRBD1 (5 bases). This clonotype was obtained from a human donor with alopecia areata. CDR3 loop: CSVEGSGTNTEAFF. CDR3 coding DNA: TGCAGCGTTGAAGGATCAGGGACGAACACTGAAGCTTTCTTT. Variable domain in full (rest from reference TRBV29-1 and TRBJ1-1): SAVISQKPSRDICQRGTSLTIQCQVDSQVTMMFWYRQQPGQSLTLIATANQGSEATYESGFVIDKFPISRPNLTFSTLTVSNMSPEDSSIYLCSVEGSGTNTEAFFGQGTRLTVV.